This T cell receptor beta chain is from a study of technical replicates of blood from a handful of donors. Including both end residues, the CDR3 is 14 amino acids long. Germline V lookup: CDR1 SGDLS, CDR2 YYNGEE. Sequenced by immunoSEQ multiplex PCR; TCRdb stores in-frame clones only, minus some. The table records tens of thousands of clones, about 93% of them present only once. As to this clone: The DNA is left out, because the CDR3 cannot be placed on it with certainty; the CDR3 is given as TCRdb lists it.

This receptor was obtained from a human donor in good health. The chain links TRBV9 to TRBJ1-3. Sequences were obtained from T cells isolated from PBMCs. The CDR3 spells CASSVVGSGNTTYF.